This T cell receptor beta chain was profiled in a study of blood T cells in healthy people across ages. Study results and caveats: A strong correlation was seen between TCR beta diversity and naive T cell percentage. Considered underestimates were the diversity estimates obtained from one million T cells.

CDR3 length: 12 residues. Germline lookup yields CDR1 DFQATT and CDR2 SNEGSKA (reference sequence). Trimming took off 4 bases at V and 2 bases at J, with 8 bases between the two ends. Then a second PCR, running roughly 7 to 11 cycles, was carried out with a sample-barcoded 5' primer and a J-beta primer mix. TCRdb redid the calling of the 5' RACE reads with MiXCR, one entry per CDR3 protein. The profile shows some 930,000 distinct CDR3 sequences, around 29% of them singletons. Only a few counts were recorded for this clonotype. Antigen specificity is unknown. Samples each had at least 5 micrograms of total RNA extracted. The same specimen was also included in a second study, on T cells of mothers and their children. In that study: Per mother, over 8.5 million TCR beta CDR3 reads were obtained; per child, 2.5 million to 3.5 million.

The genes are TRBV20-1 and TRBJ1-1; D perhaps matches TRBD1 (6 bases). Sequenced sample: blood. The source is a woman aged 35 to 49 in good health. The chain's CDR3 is CSATRGNTEAFF. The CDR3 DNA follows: TGCAGTGCTACCAGGGGTAACACTGAAGCTTTCTTT.